The entry that follows covers one T cell receptor beta chain sequence. Antigen unknown. Clones were sequenced by immunoSEQ multiplex PCR, and TCRdb holds only the in-frame ones, with some missing. The repertoire holds some 21,000 clones, around two thirds seen once, with 12% in the top ten. Germline V gene data show CDR1 as KGHDR and CDR2 as SFDVKD. This CDR3 is 21 amino acids long. The V segment lost 6 bases and the J segment 0 bases; nucleotides outside the gene matches: 16. The data stem from a study of CD4 T cells in relation to SARS-CoV-2 and coronaviruses. Before the COVID-19 pandemic, during about 2010-2019, CD4+ T cells were taken from unexposed donors. Isolation of CD4+ T cells took place after approximately eleven days in culture. Half the medium was replaced with IL-2 medium on days 3 and 7.

This chain joins TRBV24-1 and TRBJ2-1; 13 bases agree with TRBD2. Sequenced material: CD4+ T cells from PBMCs, cultured in vitro. This receptor was obtained from a human donor in good health. The CDR3 region is CATSRSPGTSGTTTSYNEQFF. The CDR3 nucleotides are TGTGCCACCAGTAGAAGTCCCGGGACTAGCGGGACGACCACCTCCTACAATGAGCAGTTCTTC.